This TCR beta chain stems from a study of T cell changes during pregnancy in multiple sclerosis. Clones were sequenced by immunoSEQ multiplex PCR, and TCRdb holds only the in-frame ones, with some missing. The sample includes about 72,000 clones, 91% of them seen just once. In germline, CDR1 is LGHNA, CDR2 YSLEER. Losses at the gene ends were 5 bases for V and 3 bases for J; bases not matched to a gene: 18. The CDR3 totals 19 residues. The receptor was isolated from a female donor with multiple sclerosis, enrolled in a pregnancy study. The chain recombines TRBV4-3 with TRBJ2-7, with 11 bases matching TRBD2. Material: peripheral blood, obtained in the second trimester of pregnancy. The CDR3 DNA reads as TGCGCCAGCAGCTACAGATCCGGGACTAGCGGTGGCCATATCTACGAGCAGTACTTC. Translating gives CASSYRSGTSGGHIYEQYF.